This paragraph covers one T cell receptor (beta chain) sequence. The table came from immunoSEQ multiplex PCR; TCRdb's copy has only in-frame clones and leaves some out. The sample lists roughly 250,000 clones, roughly four fifths seen once, with 15% to 18% in the top ten. These data belong to a study of blood T cell repertoires in COVID-19. CDR3 size: 12 residues. With 3 bases removed from V and 8 bases from J, the gap between germline ends came to 10 bases. In germline, CDR1 is SNHLY, CDR2 FYNNEI. The sequenced sample was peripheral blood. The genes are TRBV2 and TRBJ1-2; D ambiguous. This receptor was obtained from a person aged 70 to 80 with COVID-19, enrolled during active disease. The CDR3 spells CASSDRRSGYTF. CDR3 DNA sequence: TGTGCCAGCAGTGATAGACGGAGCGGCTACACCTTC.